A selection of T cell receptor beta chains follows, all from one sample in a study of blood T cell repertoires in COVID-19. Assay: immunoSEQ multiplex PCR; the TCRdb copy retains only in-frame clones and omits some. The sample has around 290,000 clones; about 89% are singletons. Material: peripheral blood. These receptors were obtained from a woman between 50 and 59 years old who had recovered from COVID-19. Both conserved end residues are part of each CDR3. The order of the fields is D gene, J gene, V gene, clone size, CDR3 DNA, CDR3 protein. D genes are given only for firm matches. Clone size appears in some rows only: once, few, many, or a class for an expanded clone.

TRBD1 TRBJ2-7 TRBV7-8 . TGTGCCAGCAGCTTACTTCTCCTCCCTACAGGGGACAACTACGAGCAGTACTTC CASSLLLLPTGDNYEQYF
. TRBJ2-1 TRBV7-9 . TGTGCCAGCAGCCCGGAGACCCGGGGTGAGCAGTTCTTC CASSPETRGEQFF
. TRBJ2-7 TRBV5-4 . TGTGCCAGCAGCTTGGCCGGAGGCGACTACGAGCAGTACTTC CASSLAGGDYEQYF
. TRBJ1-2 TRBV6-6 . TGTGCCAGCAGTCCCCTGCCAGGAGGCAACTATGGCTACACCTTC CASSPLPGGNYGYTF
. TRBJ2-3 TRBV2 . TGTGCCAGCGCTGGCGGGGCCACAGATACGCAGTATTTT CASAGGATDTQYF
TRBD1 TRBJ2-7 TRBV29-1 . TGCAGCGTCCTCCCCGGGACAGGGGGTTACGAGCAGTACTTC CSVLPGTGGYEQYF
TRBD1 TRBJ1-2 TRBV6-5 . TGTGCCAGCAGCGACAGGGGCGCACTCTATGGCTACACCTTC CASSDRGALYGYTF
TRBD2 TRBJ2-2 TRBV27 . TGTGCCAGCAGTTTAGTAGCGGGGGGGCACCGGGAGCTGTTTTTT CASSLVAGGHRELFF
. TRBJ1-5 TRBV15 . TGTGCCACCAGCAGAGACCCAGGGGGCAATCAGCCCCAGCATTTT CATSRDPGGNQPQHF
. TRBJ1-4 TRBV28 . TGTGCCAGCAGTTTACCGGGGGATTGGAAAAAACTGTTTTTT CASSLPGDWKKLFF
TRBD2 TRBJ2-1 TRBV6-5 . TGTGCCAGCAGTTACTCGGGAGCGGGAGGAGGAGAGCAGTTCTTC CASSYSGAGGGEQFF
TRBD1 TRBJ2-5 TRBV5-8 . TGTGCCAGCAGCTTGGCGGGACAGCATCAAACCGGGACCCAGTACTTC CASSLAGQHQTGTQYF
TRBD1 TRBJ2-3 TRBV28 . TGTGCCAGCAGTCTCGCGGGACAGGGGAACACAGATACGCAGTATTTT CASSLAGQGNTDTQYF
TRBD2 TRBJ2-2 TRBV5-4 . TGTGCCAGCAGCTTGGAACTAGCGGGGGGGACCGGGGAGCTGTTTTTT CASSLELAGGTGELFF
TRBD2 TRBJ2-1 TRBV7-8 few TGTGCCAGCAGCCCCTTAGCGGGGGGGATTTTAGATGAGCAGTTCTTC CASSPLAGGILDEQFF
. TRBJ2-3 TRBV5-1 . TGCGCCAGCAGCTCGGGAATAGGGTCAGATACGCAGTATTTT CASSSGIGSDTQYF
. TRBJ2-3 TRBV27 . TGTGCCAGCAGTTTATCGCGCGGGAACACAGATACGCAGTATTTT CASSLSRGNTDTQYF
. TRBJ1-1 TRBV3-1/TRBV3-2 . TGTGCCAGCAGCCACGGGGGAATGAACACTGAAGCTTTCTTT CASSHGGMNTEAFF
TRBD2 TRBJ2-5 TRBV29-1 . TGCAGCGTCGAAGTTAGCGGGAGGGGAGAGACCCAGTACTTC CSVEVSGRGETQYF
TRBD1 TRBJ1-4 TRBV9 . TGTGCCAGCAGCGGTTCCTTGACAGGGGTCGGTGAAAAACTGTTTTTT CASSGSLTGVGEKLFF
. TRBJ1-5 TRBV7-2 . TGTGCCAGCAGCACCAGACAGGGCAATCAGCCCCAGCATTTT CASSTRQGNQPQHF
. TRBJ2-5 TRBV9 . TGTGCCAGCAGCTCCACTGGGGCAGGGGAGACCCAGTACTTC CASSSTGAGETQYF
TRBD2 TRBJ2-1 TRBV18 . TGTGCCAGCTCGAGACTAGCGGGGGACAATGAGCAGTTCTTC CASSRLAGDNEQFF
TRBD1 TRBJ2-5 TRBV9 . TGTGCCAGCAGCTTGACAGGGGGGGCGGAGACCCAGTACTTC CASSLTGGAETQYF
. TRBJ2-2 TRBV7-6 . TGTGCCAGCAGCTTAGCTTTCGGGGACTACACCGGGGAGCTGTTTTTT CASSLAFGDYTGELFF
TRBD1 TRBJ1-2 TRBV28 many TGTGCCAGCAGACAGGGGGAGGGCTACACCTTC CASRQGEGYTF
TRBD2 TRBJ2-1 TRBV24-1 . TGTGCCACCAGTGACCGTGGGACTAGCGGGGGAAACGAGCAGTTCTTC CATSDRGTSGGNEQFF
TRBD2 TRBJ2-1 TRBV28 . TGTGCCAGCAGTTTATTGCTAGCGGGAGACAACTCCTACAATGAGCAGTTCTTC CASSLLLAGDNSYNEQFF
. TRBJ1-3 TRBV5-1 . TGCGCCAGCAGCTTGGGCACGAGCTCTGGAAACACCATATATTTT CASSLGTSSGNTIYF
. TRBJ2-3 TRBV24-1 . TGTGCCACCAGTGACTCAGGGGCCGCAGATACGCAGTATTTT CATSDSGAADTQYF
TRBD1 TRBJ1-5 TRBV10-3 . TGTGCCATCGGCCAGACAGGGAATCAGCCCCAGCATTTT CAIGQTGNQPQHF
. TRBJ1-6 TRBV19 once TGTGCCAGTAGTATTAAGATCAACTACAGAGGGGGTTATAATTCACCCCTCCACTTT CASSIKINYRGGYNSPLHF
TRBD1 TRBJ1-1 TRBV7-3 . TGTGCCAGCAGCCCGGAACAGGGGGCCTCTGAAGCTTTCTTT CASSPEQGASEAFF
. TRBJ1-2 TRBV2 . TGTGCCAGCAGTGAGCCCAGTTATGGCTACACCTTC CASSEPSYGYTF
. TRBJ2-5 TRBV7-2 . TGTGCCAGCAGCTTCTCGGAGACCCAGTACTTC CASSFSETQYF
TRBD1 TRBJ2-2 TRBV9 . TGTGCCAGCAGCGTAGAGACAGGGGGAGGCACCGGGGAGCTGTTTTTT CASSVETGGGTGELFF
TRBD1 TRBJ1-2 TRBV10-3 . TGTGCCATCAGTTACGGACAGGAGTCGTATGGCTACACCTTC CAISYGQESYGYTF
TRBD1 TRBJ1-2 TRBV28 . TGTGCCTCGCAGACAGGGAGTTATGGCTACACCTTC CASQTGSYGYTF
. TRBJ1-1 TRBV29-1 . TGCAGCGTTGAACTGGGTGAGGGCACTGAAGCTTTCTTT CSVELGEGTEAFF
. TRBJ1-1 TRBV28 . TGTGCCAGCAGTGACGGCAGGACTGAAGCTTTCTTT CASSDGRTEAFF
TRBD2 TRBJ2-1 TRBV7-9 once TGTGCCAGCAGCCATGGACTAGCGGAGCCTGAGCAGTTCTTC CASSHGLAEPEQFF
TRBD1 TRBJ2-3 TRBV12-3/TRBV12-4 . TGTGCCAGCAGATGGACAGGGGCAACGCCGGGTTCCTTT CASRWTGATPGSF
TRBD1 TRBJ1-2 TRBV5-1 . TGCGCCAGCAGATCAGGAGGACAGGAAGGGAATGCCTACACCTTC CASRSGGQEGNAYTF
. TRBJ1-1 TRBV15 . TGTGCCACCAGGCGGGGGGTGGGTACTGAAGCTTTCTTT CATRRGVGTEAFF
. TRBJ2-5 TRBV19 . TGTGCCAGTAGTATAAGAGGCGTCCAAGAGACCCAGTACTTC CASSIRGVQETQYF
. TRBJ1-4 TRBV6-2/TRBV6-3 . TGTGCCAGCAGCTTCGGTGTCGGGGGGAATGAAAAACTGTTTTTT CASSFGVGGNEKLFF
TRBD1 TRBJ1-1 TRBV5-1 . TGCGCCAGCAGCCACGGACAGGGTGTAAGTCGGACTGAAGCTTTCTTT CASSHGQGVSRTEAFF
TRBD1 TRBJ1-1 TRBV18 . TGTGCCAGCTCACCAGGGACAGGAAGGACTGAAGCTTTCTTT CASSPGTGRTEAFF
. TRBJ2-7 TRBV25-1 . TGTGCCAGCGGACAGTACCACGAGCAGTACTTC CASGQYHEQYF
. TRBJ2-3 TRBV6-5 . TGTGCCAGCAGTCCTACCCGCACAGATACGCAGTATTTT CASSPTRTDTQYF
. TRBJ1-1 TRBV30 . TGTGCCTGGAGTCCAGGGGTCATGAACACTGAAGCTTTCTTT CAWSPGVMNTEAFF
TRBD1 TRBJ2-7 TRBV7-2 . TGTGCCACCGGGACAGGGTTGTACGAGCAGTACTTC CATGTGLYEQYF
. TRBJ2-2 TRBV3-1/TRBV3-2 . TGTGCCAGCAGTAAGGGGGTTAGTAACACCGGGGAGCTGTTTTTT CASSKGVSNTGELFF
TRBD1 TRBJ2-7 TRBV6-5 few TGTGCCAGCAGGTACCGGGACAGGGGTGGCGAGCAGTACTTC CASRYRDRGGEQYF
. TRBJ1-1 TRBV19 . TGTGCCAGTAGTAAATCGGGACAATTGAACACTGAAGCTTTCTTT CASSKSGQLNTEAFF
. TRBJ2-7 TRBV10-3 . TGTGCCATCAGTGAGTCAGGGGGTAGCTCCTACGAGCAGTACTTC CAISESGGSSYEQYF
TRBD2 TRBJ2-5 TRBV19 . TGTGCCAGTAAGACTAGCGGGAGAAGAGAGACCCAGTACTTC CASKTSGRRETQYF
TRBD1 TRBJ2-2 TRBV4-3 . TGCGCCAGCAGCCAAGAATACAGGGGTACAGGGGAGCTGTTTTTT CASSQEYRGTGELFF
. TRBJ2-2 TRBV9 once TGTGCCAGCAGCGAGGAGGGAGTAGGAACCGGGGAGCTGTTTTTT CASSEEGVGTGELFF
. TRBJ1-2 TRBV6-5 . TGTGCCAGCAGTTACTCTCAGGGAGGCTATGGCTACACCTTC CASSYSQGGYGYTF